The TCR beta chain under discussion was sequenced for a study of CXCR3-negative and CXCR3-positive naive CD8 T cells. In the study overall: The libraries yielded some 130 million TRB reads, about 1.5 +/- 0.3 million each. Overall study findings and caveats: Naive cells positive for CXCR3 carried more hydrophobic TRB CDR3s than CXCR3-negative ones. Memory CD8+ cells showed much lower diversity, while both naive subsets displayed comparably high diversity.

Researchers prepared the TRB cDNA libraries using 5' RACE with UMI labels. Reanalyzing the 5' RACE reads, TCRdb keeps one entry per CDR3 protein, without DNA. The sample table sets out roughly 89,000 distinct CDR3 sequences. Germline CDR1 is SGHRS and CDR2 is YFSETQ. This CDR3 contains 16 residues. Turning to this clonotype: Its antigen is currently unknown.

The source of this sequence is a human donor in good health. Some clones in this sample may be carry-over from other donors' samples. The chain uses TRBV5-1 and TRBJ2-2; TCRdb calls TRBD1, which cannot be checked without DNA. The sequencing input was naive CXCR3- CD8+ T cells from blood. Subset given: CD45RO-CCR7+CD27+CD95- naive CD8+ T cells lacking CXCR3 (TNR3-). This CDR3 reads CASSRVPWKGGGELFF.